A selection of T cell receptor beta chains follows, all from one sample in a study of T cells in Graves' hyperthyroidism and ophthalmopathy. TCRdb reprocessed the multiplex PCR reads via MiXCR and lists one record per CDR3 protein. The sample lists hundreds of thousands of distinct CDR3 sequences; around 14% were seen once. The sequenced material came from blood. The receptors originated from a woman between 18 and 29 years old with Graves' hyperthyroidism. CDR3s include the opening cysteine and the closing phenylalanine or tryptophan. The order of the fields is V gene, clone size, D gene, J gene, CDR3 protein, CDR3 DNA. A D gene is named only where the DNA matches it firmly. The size of a clone is reported for some rows only, either as once, few or many, or as a class for expanded clones.

V gene: TRBV4-3; clone size: many; D gene: TRBD2; J gene: TRBJ2-7; CDR3 protein: CASSPGLAGGPYEQYF; CDR3 DNA: TGCGCCAGCAGCCCGGGACTAGCGGGAGGGCCCTACGAGCAGTACTTC
V gene: TRBV18; clone size: many; D gene: TRBD1; J gene: TRBJ1-5; CDR3 protein: CASSPETGTNQPQHF; CDR3 DNA: TGTGCCAGCTCACCAGAGACAGGGACCAATCAGCCCCAGCATTTT
V gene: TRBV28; clone size: many; D gene: TRBD2; J gene: TRBJ2-1; CDR3 protein: CASTLAGGDSYNEQFF; CDR3 DNA: TGTGCCAGCACCTTAGCGGGAGGCGACTCCTACAATGAGCAGTTCTTC
V gene: TRBV11-2; clone size: many; D gene: TRBD2; J gene: TRBJ2-7; CDR3 protein: CASSQNSGLLSYEQYF; CDR3 DNA: TGTGCCAGCAGCCAAAATTCGGGACTACTCTCCTACGAGCAGTACTTC
V gene: TRBV19; clone size: few; D gene: NA; J gene: TRBJ1-1; CDR3 protein: CASSDLGRRETEAFF; CDR3 DNA: TGTGCCAGTAGCGACCTCGGACGGCGGGAGACTGAAGCTTTCTTT
V gene: TRBV2; clone size: many; D gene: TRBD2; J gene: TRBJ2-3; CDR3 protein: CASCGRSGITDTQYF; CDR3 DNA: TGTGCCAGCTGTGGGAGGAGCGGGATCACAGATACGCAGTATTTT
V gene: TRBV7-2; clone size: many; D gene: NA; J gene: TRBJ2-7; CDR3 protein: CASSLGAYEQYF; CDR3 DNA: TGTGCCAGCAGCTTGGGAGCCTACGAGCAGTACTTC
V gene: TRBV7-2; clone size: many; D gene: NA; J gene: TRBJ2-7; CDR3 protein: CASSLDAGAPSEQYF; CDR3 DNA: TGTGCCAGCAGCTTAGATGCCGGGGCTCCCTCGGAGCAGTACTTC
V gene: TRBV15; clone size: NA; D gene: TRBD1; J gene: TRBJ1-5; CDR3 protein: CATSRDRGANQPQHF; CDR3 DNA: TGTGCCACCAGCAGAGACAGGGGGGCCAATCAGCCCCAGCATTTT
V gene: TRBV15; clone size: NA; D gene: TRBD2; J gene: TRBJ2-1; CDR3 protein: CATSRDGQIAGGNEQFF; CDR3 DNA: TGTGCCACCAGCAGAGATGGGCAAATAGCGGGAGGGAATGAGCAGTTCTTC
V gene: TRBV18; clone size: few; D gene: NA; J gene: TRBJ1-1; CDR3 protein: CASSPWGYTEAFF; CDR3 DNA: TGTGCCAGCTCACCCTGGGGTTACACTGAAGCTTTCTTT
V gene: TRBV5-1; clone size: many; D gene: NA; J gene: TRBJ1-1; CDR3 protein: CASSLSSLGVGEAFF; CDR3 DNA: TGCGCCAGCAGCTTGTCTTCTCTCGGGGTCGGTGAAGCTTTCTTT
V gene: TRBV6-1; clone size: many; D gene: NA; J gene: TRBJ1-5; CDR3 protein: CASSSPDSSRLAQHF; CDR3 DNA: TGTGCCAGCAGTTCTCCGGACAGCTCCCGTCTAGCCCAGCATTTT
V gene: TRBV19; clone size: many; D gene: NA; J gene: TRBJ2-5; CDR3 protein: CASSNGWETQYF; CDR3 DNA: TGTGCCAGTAGTAACGGTTGGGAGACCCAGTACTTC